Below are 10 T cell receptor beta chains sequenced from a single sample in a study of T cell responses to AZD1222 COVID-19 vaccine. Using immunoSEQ multiplex PCR, the repertoire was profiled, and TCRdb retains in-frame clones only, with some absent. The sample has some 120,000 clones, roughly 90% seen once. Sequences were derived from peripheral blood, sampled on day 0 of AZD1222 vaccination. The receptor source for this set is an adult in good health.

The rearrangement joins TRBV7-3 to TRBJ2-5, with 8 positions matching TRBD1. Germline CDR1 and CDR2: SGHTA and FQGTGA. The CDR3 has 14 residues. V was clipped by 5 bases and J by 5 bases; unmatched bases: 7. CDR3 residues: CASSPRGRGETQYF. Here the CDR3 DNA reads TGTGCCAGCAGCCCCAGGGGGCGCGGGGAGACCCAGTACTTC.

The V and J genes are TRBV16 and TRBJ2-2; D possibly corresponds to TRBD1 (7 bases). Germline lookup yields CDR1 KGHSY and CDR2 FQNENV. The CDR3 length is 18 residues. V was pared by 0 bases and J by 4 bases, with 18 bases between. In DNA form, the CDR3 reads TGTGCCAGCAGCCAATCGGCAGGGGGGCCCTCCACCACCGGGGAGCTGTTTTTT. It specifies CASSQSAGGPSTTGELFF.

J is TRBJ1-1 and V is TRBV19; D may be TRBD1 (6 bases). CDR1 and CDR2 (germline): LNHDA, SQIVND (reference sequence). CDR3 length: 16 residues. Trimming shortened V by 5 bases and J by 0 bases, and 16 bases separated the two germline ends. The CDR3 region is CASSDKRQELNTEAFF. The CDR3 DNA follows: TGTGCCAGTAGTGACAAAAGACAGGAGTTGAACACTGAAGCTTTCTTT.

This clone was found once. The chain recombines TRBV19 with TRBJ1-1; 11 positions agree with TRBD1. Germline-derived CDR1 and CDR2 are LNHDA and SQIVND (reference sequence). This CDR3 is 13 amino acids long. The V segment lost 9 bases and the J segment 4 bases; nucleotides outside the gene matches: 4. The CDR3 reads CASTGTGGTEAFF. Written as DNA, the CDR3 is TGTGCCAGCACCGGGACAGGGGGCACTGAAGCTTTCTTT.

The chain has TRBV2 and TRBJ1-5; 7 bases agree with TRBD1. This CDR3 has 14 amino acids. The J segment lost 4 bases and the V segment lost 3 bases, leaving 3 bases of the junction unmatched. CDR1 is SNHLY and CDR2 is FYNNEI in the germline V gene. The CDR3 spells CASSETGRNQPQHF. The CDR3 coding sequence is TGTGCCAGCAGTGAGACAGGGCGGAATCAGCCCCAGCATTTT.

This clone was found once. This chain links TRBV7-9 with TRBJ2-1; TRBD1 or TRBD2 may be the D gene (5 bases each). CDR1 SEHNR and CDR2 FQNEAQ come from the germline V gene (reference sequence). The V and J ends lost 4 bases and 1 base respectively, with 20 bases between them. This CDR3 comprises 18 residues. CDR3 region: CASSSPMRGTPSYNEQFF. The CDR3 region has the DNA TGTGCCAGCAGCTCACCTATGAGAGGGACGCCTTCCTACAATGAGCAGTTCTTC.

This chain joins TRBV3-1 (or the pseudogene TRBV3-2) and TRBJ2-2, with D hard to call. Trimming cost V 11 bases and J 6 bases, with 10 bases left between them. This CDR3 is built from 11 residues. CDR1 is LGHDT, CDR2 YNNKEL, per germline (reference sequence). The CDR3 coding sequence is TGTGCCGCCCAAAGAGCCGGGGAGCTGTTTTTT. This encodes CAAQRAGELFF.

The V call is TRBV4-1, the J call TRBJ1-2; D unresolved. Between the trimmed V and J ends, which lost 0 bases and 4 bases, there was a span of 15 bases. The CDR3 runs 16 residues. Looked up from germline, CDR1 is MGHRA and CDR2 is YSYEKL. In nucleotides, the CDR3 is TGCGCCAGCAGCCAAGAGATCGGCACCCAAGTCTATGGCTACACCTTC. This translates into CASSQEIGTQVYGYTF.

The chain carries TRBV19 and TRBJ2-1; 7 bases map to TRBD2. Trimming removed 6 bases from V and 0 bases from J; junction bases left unmatched: 5. Germline-derived CDR1 and CDR2 are LNHDA and SQIVND (reference sequence). The CDR3 covers 15 residues. The CDR3 bases are TGTGCCAGTAGGGTGACTAGCAGCTCCTACAATGAGCAGTTCTTC. This codes for CASRVTSSSYNEQFF.

The V gene is TRBV10-3, the J gene TRBJ1-1, with 9 bases identical to TRBD1. With V trimmed by 6 bases and J by 0 bases, 11 bases remained unmatched. The CDR3 runs to 17 residues. Germline V gene lookup returns CDR1 ENHRY and CDR2 SYGVKD. The CDR3 DNA is TGTGCCATCAGCTTCACGGGACAGGGTGTCATGAACACTGAAGCTTTCTTT. Protein: CAISFTGQGVMNTEAFF.